This TCR beta chain was obtained from a study of shared clonotypes between healthy human individuals. Broader study findings: Some clonotypes were shared by all four sorted-subset donors, while others were not shared. The non-shared ones had lower generation probabilities than the shared ones.

Terminally differentiated effector memory CD45RA+ cells were excluded from the naive CD8 cells, which were CD45RO-negative and positively selected for CCR7. Germline loops: CDR1 LNHDA, CDR2 SQIVND (reference sequence). Trimming stripped 6 bases from V and 12 bases from J, with 14 bases between. The CDR3 length is 12 residues. When replicate PCRs were run on sorted subsets, they used roughly 0.2 ug DNA, about 31,000 T cell genomes. Some clones are missing from TCRdb's copy, which holds only in-frame ones; the method was immunoSEQ multiplex PCR. The table includes around 1,900,000 clones, 93% detected once. In the case of this clone: Its antigen is not known.

Sample: naive CD8+ T cells from PBMCs. This chain connects TRBV19 to TRBJ1-4, with D unclear. This clonotype was sampled from a man aged 18 to 29 in good health. Some clones in this sample may be carry-over from other donors' samples. CDR3 DNA: TGTGCCAGTAGCGCAGGAGAAGTGGAACTGTTTTTT. It yields the protein CASSAGEVELFF.